The clone carrying this T cell receptor (beta chain) was detected only a few times. Germline V gene lookup returns CDR1 SGHAT and CDR2 FQNNGV. The CDR3 consists of 15 residues. Between the trimmed V and J ends, which lost 4 bases and 5 bases, there was a span of 12 bases. This entry belongs to a study of T-cell reconstitution after alpha-beta-depleted transplantation in children. Unique molecular identifiers featured in how the TCRbeta library was prepared. Each CDR3 protein is one row after TCRdb ran MiXCR on the PCR reads. In the table there are about 540,000 distinct CDR3 sequences, around 17% of which are singletons.

The receptor's source is a human donor who donated a stem cell graft to a child with acute lymphoblastic leukemia. This rearrangement joins TRBV11-2 to TRBJ1-6; D is unclear. Sequencing was performed on PBMCs from the stem cell graft donor, taken from the stem cell graft. The CDR3 region has the DNA TGTGCCAGCAGCTGGCGAGCACTGAATAATTCACCCCTCCACTTT. Its protein product is CASSWRALNNSPLHF.